These 26 T cell receptor beta chains share one sample of origin, sequenced in a study of T cell clones after liver transplantation. Using immunoSEQ multiplex PCR, the repertoire was profiled, and TCRdb retains in-frame clones only, with some absent. The profile shows roughly 80,000 clones, over 65% of them singletons. This specimen was CD4+ T cells from blood, taken at the 22-month timepoint. These TCRs come from a human patient who received a liver transplant. The graft donor may be the source of some T cells.

This clone was observed a few times. The chain has TRBV6-6 and TRBJ2-4; tentatively, D is TRBD2 (5 bases). The CDR3 consists of 15 residues. Per germline, CDR1 MNHNY and CDR2 SVGAGI (reference sequence). The V end was cut by 7 bases, the J end by 0 bases, with 13 bases between. The CDR3 coding sequence is TGTGCCAGCACCCCTGACGGACTAGCCAAAAACATTCAGTACTTC. Translation: CASTPDGLAKNIQYF.

The rearrangement links TRBV5-1 to TRBJ2-1, with D perhaps matching TRBD1 (6 bases). The CDR3 runs to 12 residues. CDR1 SGHRS and CDR2 YFSETQ come from the germline V gene. The V end lost 4 bases, the J end lost 8 bases, and 10 bases lay between the germline ends. CDR3 bases: TGCGCCAGCAGCACAGGGCTGCATGAGCAGTTCTTC. Translating it yields CASSTGLHEQFF.

The chain carries TRBV7-3 and TRBJ2-6, with TRBD2 as a possible D gene (7 bases). This CDR3 is 16 amino acids long. Between the trimmed V and J ends, which lost 6 bases and 0 bases, there was a span of 12 bases. The germline V gene has CDR1 SGHTA and CDR2 FQGTGA. As DNA, the CDR3 is TGTGCCAGCAGGGGAGGGACACTCTCTGGGGCCAACGTCCTGACTTTC. Encoded protein: CASRGGTLSGANVLTF.

This clone was recorded once. The V call is TRBV7-2, the J call TRBJ1-5; the D gene is possibly TRBD1 (6 bases). This CDR3 has 15 amino acids. Germline-derived CDR1 and CDR2 are SGHTA and FQGNSA. V lost 3 bases to trimming and J lost 7 bases, with 16 bases between them. The CDR3: CASSFTGRGSQPQHF. In nucleotides, the CDR3 is TGTGCCAGCAGCTTCACAGGGAGAGGCAGCCAGCCCCAGCATTTT.

The rearrangement links TRBV19 to TRBJ1-4; no clear D. V was cut by 5 bases and J by 0 bases, with 16 bases left in between. From germline, CDR1 is LNHDA and CDR2 SQIVND (reference sequence). The CDR3 extends over 17 amino acids. The CDR3 coding sequence is TGTGCCAGTAGTCAAGACCCCCGTAGAGCAACTAATGAAAAACTGTTTTTT. It translates to CASSQDPRRATNEKLFF.

The J gene is TRBJ1-3, the V gene TRBV4-2; D is uncertain. V was trimmed by 4 bases and J by 0 bases, leaving 10 bases between them. The CDR3 has 15 residues. Germline CDR1 and CDR2: LGHNA and YNFKEQ. The CDR3 is CASSPYGDSGNTIYF. In DNA, the CDR3 is TGTGCCAGCAGCCCATACGGGGACTCTGGAAACACCATATATTTT.

This chain joins TRBV21-1 and TRBJ2-7. TRBV21-1 constitutes a pseudogene. The CDR3 sequence is 17 residues long. CDR3 DNA sequence: TGTGCCAGCAGCAACAGAGTCAGGACCCCGCCAGCCTACGAGCAGTACTTC. It is translated as CASSNRVRTPPAYEQYF.

The CDR3: CASSSDRVTGYTF. The CDR3 coding sequence is TGTGCCAGCAGCTCAGACAGGGTTACGGGCTACACCTTC. This chain connects TRBV7-2 to TRBJ1-2; 7 bases are a match to TRBD1. Germline trimming cut 4 bases from V and 8 bases from J; bases unmatched to any gene: 7. Germline CDR1 and CDR2: SGHTA and FQGNSA. CDR3 length: 13 amino acids. The complete variable domain, with remaining parts taken from reference TRBV7-2 and TRBJ1-2, reads GAGVSQSPSNKVTEKGKDVELRCDPISGHTALYWYRQSLGQGLEFLIYFQGNSAPDKSGLPSDRFSAERTGGSVSTLTIQRTQQEDSAVYLCASSSDRVTGYTFGSGTRLTVV.

This rearrangement joins TRBV5-1 to TRBJ2-5; weak D call: TRBD2 (6 bases). Germline CDR1 and CDR2: SGHRS and YFSETQ. V dropped 4 bases and J dropped 4 bases, with 14 bases sitting between them. The CDR3 consists of 14 residues. The CDR3 loop is CASSPEGRRETQYF. CDR3 DNA sequence: TGCGCCAGCAGCCCGGAGGGCAGGCGAGAGACCCAGTACTTC. The full variable domain, in which reference TRBV5-1 and TRBJ2-5 provide the parts outside the CDR3, is KAGVTQTPRYLIKTRGQQVTLSCSPISGHRSVSWYQQTPGQGLQFLFEYFSETQRNKGNFPGRFSGRQFSNSRSEMNVSTLELGDSALYLCASSPEGRRETQYFGPGTRLLVL.

By sample share, this clone is large. The chain is built from TRBV19 and TRBJ2-2; 8 positions agree with TRBD1. Germline CDR1 reads LNHDA; CDR2 reads SQIVND (reference sequence). After removal of 5 bases from V and 3 bases from J, the junction contained 5 bases not matched to a gene. The CDR3 consists of 15 residues. Written as DNA, the CDR3 is TGTGCCAGTAGTCCAGGGACAGGATACACCGGGGAGCTGTTTTTT. Amino acid sequence: CASSPGTGYTGELFF.

The CDR3 region has the DNA TGTGCCAGCAGATCTGTAGGGGGCATTTACGAGCAGTACTTC. It translates to CASRSVGGIYEQYF. The chain has TRBV11-2 and TRBJ2-7; 7 positions agree with TRBD1. With 6 bases clipped from V and 4 bases from J, the junction kept 9 bases outside the gene matches. Germline V gene sequence: CDR1 SGHAT, CDR2 FQNNGV. CDR3 length: 14 amino acids. Full variable domain (outside the CDR3, taken from reference TRBV11-2 and TRBJ2-7): EAGVAQSPRYKIIEKRQSVAFWCNPISGHATLYWYQQILGQGPKLLIQFQNNGVVDDSQLPKDRFSAERLKGVDSTLKIQPAKLEDSAVYLCASRSVGGIYEQYFGPGTRLTVT.

The sample holds one count of this clone. V gene TRBV5-6 combines with J gene TRBJ1-1; D is uncertain. Trimming left V 4 bases short and J 2 bases short, with 15 bases between. Germline loops: CDR1 SGHDT, CDR2 YYEEEE. The CDR3 length is 15 residues. CDR3: CASSQILLDNTEAFF. Written as DNA, the CDR3 is TGTGCCAGCAGCCAAATTCTTCTGGACAACACTGAAGCTTTCTTT.

The V call is TRBV7-2, the J call TRBJ2-1, with 9 bases that match TRBD2. Germline assignment: CDR1 SGHTA and CDR2 FQGNSA. The CDR3 sequence is 16 residues long. V lost 1 base and J lost 2; bases outside the gene matches: 3. This chain's CDR3 is CASSLGAGGTYNEQFF. DNA of the CDR3: TGTGCCAGCAGCTTAGGTGCGGGAGGGACCTACAATGAGCAGTTCTTC.

The chain employs TRBV4-3 and TRBJ2-5, with 8 bases matching TRBD1. V dropped 1 base and J dropped 5; count of bases not matched to a gene: 9. This CDR3 is 16 amino acids long. Germline V gene data show CDR1 as LGHNA and CDR2 as YSLEER. The CDR3 loop reads CASSQVLGTGGETQYF. The CDR3 nucleotides are TGCGCCAGCAGCCAAGTTCTAGGGACAGGCGGGGAGACCCAGTACTTC.

This clone was counted a single time. The chain carries TRBV5-1 and TRBJ2-2; D gene unclear. Germline lookup yields CDR1 SGHRS and CDR2 YFSETQ. Trimming took off 5 bases at V and 7 bases at J, with 12 bases between the two ends. The CDR3 totals 13 residues. CDR3 loop: CASRGLENGELFF. The CDR3 DNA follows: TGCGCCAGCAGAGGCCTTGAGAACGGGGAGCTGTTTTTT.

A single count supports this clone. The J gene is TRBJ2-7, the V gene TRBV7-2; 7 bases map to TRBD1. In germline, CDR1 is SGHTA, CDR2 FQGNSA. CDR3 size: 16 residues. The V segment lost 5 bases and the J segment 4 bases; nucleotides outside the gene matches: 14. CDR3 sequence (DNA): TGTGCCAGCAGCCTCCATCGGACAGGAGAGGGTTACGAGCAGTACTTC. As protein: CASSLHRTGEGYEQYF.

The J gene is TRBJ2-3, the V gene TRBV11-2; possible D gene TRBD2, 6 bases. The CDR3 length is 14 residues. Germline lookup yields CDR1 SGHAT and CDR2 FQNNGV. V was trimmed by 1 base and J by 4 bases, leaving 9 bases between them. CDR3: CASSLAPGADTQYF. CDR3 bases: TGTGCCAGCAGCTTAGCCCCGGGGGCAGATACGCAGTATTTT.

This sequence joins TRBV28 and TRBJ1-5; D call uncertain. The CDR3 totals 15 residues. Germline V gene lookup returns CDR1 MDHEN and CDR2 SYDVKM. Trimming left V 3 bases short and J 2 bases short, with 11 bases between. The DNA for the CDR3 is TGTGCCAGCAGTTTCAGGTCGGCAGGCAATCAGCCCCAGCATTTT. Amino acids: CASSFRSAGNQPQHF.

The chain is built from TRBV9 and TRBJ2-1; the match to TRBD2 covers 8 bases. Germline loops: CDR1 SGDLS, CDR2 YYNGEE. Losses at the gene ends were 0 bases for V and 8 bases for J; bases not matched to a gene: 10. CDR3 length: 16 amino acids. The CDR3 coding sequence is TGTGCCAGCAGCGTAGGTGGGGGACTAGGTCTCGATGAGCAGTTCTTC. This sequence encodes CASSVGGGLGLDEQFF.

The chain carries TRBV5-5 and TRBJ2-7; 10 bases match TRBD1. J gave up 0 bases and V 4 bases, and 1 base lay outside the gene matches. The CDR3 is 14 residues long. CDR1 and CDR2 from the germline V gene are SGHKS and YYEKEE (reference sequence). The CDR3 loop reads CASSRTGGSYEQYF. CDR3 DNA: TGTGCCAGCAGCCGGACAGGGGGCTCCTACGAGCAGTACTTC.

The V gene is TRBV19, the J gene TRBJ1-1; TRBD1 is a possible D gene (6 bases). Germline CDR1 and CDR2: LNHDA and SQIVND (reference sequence). The CDR3 has 16 amino acids. The V end lost 5 bases, the J end lost 3 bases, and 19 bases lay between the germline ends. The DNA for the CDR3 is TGTGCCAGTAGTTCAAATAGTGGTGGGGGCGACACTGAAGCTTTCTTT. It yields the protein CASSSNSGGGDTEAFF.

CDR3: CASSEADTGNEQYF. CDR3 nucleotide sequence: TGTGCCAGCAGTGAAGCGGACACAGGGAACGAGCAGTACTTC. The genes are TRBV6-1 and TRBJ2-7; tentative D call: TRBD1 (6 bases). Germline V gene lookup returns CDR1 MNHNS and CDR2 SASEGT. Trimming left V 0 bases short and J 5 bases short, with 11 bases between. CDR3 size: 14 residues.

This chain links TRBV10-2 with TRBJ2-7; D possibly corresponds to TRBD2 (6 bases). The CDR3 loop spans 14 amino acids. Trimming left V 5 bases short and J 0 bases short, with 11 bases between. Germline values: CDR1 WSHSY, CDR2 SAAADI. The CDR3 coding sequence is TGCGCCAGCAGTAAGGGGACTGGCTCCTACGAGCAGTACTTC. Translation: CASSKGTGSYEQYF.

J is TRBJ1-1 and V is TRBV7-9; D is perhaps TRBD1 (6 bases). From germline, CDR1 is SEHNR and CDR2 FQNEAQ (reference sequence). V gave up 5 bases and J gave up 10 bases, with 20 bases separating them. The CDR3 extends over 14 amino acids. Here the CDR3 reads CASSASYRAGGAFF. CDR3 in DNA: TGTGCCAGCAGCGCCTCTTACAGGGCAGGTGGAGCTTTCTTT.

The CDR3 DNA follows: TGCGCCAGCCTCGAAGGGGCGTCCCGGTTGGAGGGGGGATTCAATGAGCAGTTCTTC. This translates into CASLEGASRLEGGFNEQFF. V is TRBV23-1 and J is TRBJ2-1; tentatively, D is TRBD1 or TRBD2 (6 bases each). TRBV23-1 is sorted into the ORF group, with uncertain function. Trimming pared 8 bases from V and 6 bases from J, leaving 32 bases between. The CDR3 extends over 19 amino acids.

The chain carries TRBV7-2 and TRBJ2-2, with TRBD2 matching over 10 bases. The CDR3 covers 16 residues. V trimming: 5 bases; J trimming: 4 bases; junction bases outside the gene matches: 7. Germline CDR1 SGHTA, CDR2 FQGNSA. The CDR3 DNA reads as TGTGCCAGCAGCACCCGACTAGCGGGCCCCACCGGGGAGCTGTTTTTT. This translates into CASSTRLAGPTGELFF. Full variable domain (rest looked up from reference TRBV7-2 and TRBJ2-2): GAGVSQSPSNKVTEKGKDVELRCDPISGHTALYWYRQSLGQGLEFLIYFQGNSAPDKSGLPSDRFSAERTGGSVSTLTIQRTQQEDSAVYLCASSTRLAGPTGELFFGEGSRLTVL.